Presented here are 24 T cell receptor beta chains from one specimen sequenced in a study of T-cell reconstitution after alpha-beta-depleted transplantation in children (dated by TCRdb to 2015 to 2016). Library preparation used PCR. The instrument given in TCRdb is Illumina HiSeq 2500. Molecular barcoding was employed in the preparation of TCR libraries, with unique molecular identifiers being used to normalize TCRbeta repertoire quantification. Using fastp trimming at Q25 and MiXCR clonotype assembly, TCRdb reanalyzed the public sequencing data and kept in-frame beta chains. Each record represents a unique CDR3 protein, reported with the most common genes and DNA among its rows. Present in this sample are approximately 500,000 distinct CDR3 sequences, about 10% of which were seen just once. The top ten clones comprise approximately 2% of the sample. This sample's treatment or condition label indicates: allogeneic hematopoietic cell transplantation with graft depleted of TCRalphabeta T cells and CD19 B cells.

Source: PBMCs, taken before TCRalphabeta/CD19-depleted stem cell transplant. Receptor source: a child under 10 years old with inherited bone marrow failure, due to receive a stem cell transplant.

The J gene is TRBJ2-5, the V gene TRBV20-1; D might be TRBD2 (5 bases). V shed 0 bases and J shed 4 bases, with 24 bases lying between them. The length of the CDR3 is 18 residues. Germline V gene lookup returns CDR1 DFQATT and CDR2 SNEGSKA (reference sequence). The CDR3 is CSAREIYLASSPRETQYF. In DNA, the CDR3 is TGCAGTGCTAGAGAAATCTATCTAGCTAGTTCACCAAGAGAGACCCAGTACTTC.

This clonotype was counted only a few times. In nucleotides, the CDR3 is TGCGCCAGCAGCCACGCCTCGGCGGGAAACTATGGCTACACCTTC. Translated: CASSHASAGNYGYTF. The J gene is TRBJ1-2, the V gene TRBV4-3; D uncertain. The CDR3 is made up of 15 amino acids. Germline V lookup: CDR1 LGHNA, CDR2 YSLEER. The V and J ends lost 3 bases and 2 bases respectively, with 13 bases between them.

This clonotype turned up a few times. The junction does not match germline at one end; this may be a read error. This chain joins TRBV11-3 and TRBJ2-7, with TRBD1 identical over 8 bases. There are 21 residues in the CDR3. CDR1 SGHNT and CDR2 YENEEA come from the germline V gene. The CDR3 loop is CASSLDMYGSTGTGNSNEQYF. For the CDR3, the DNA is TGTGCCAGCAGCCTAGATATGTACGGTAGTACCGGGACAGGAAATTCCAACGAGCAGTACTTC.

Regarding this clonotype: A much larger clone differs from this one at a single base, so this may be a read error. This chain uses TRBV27 with TRBJ2-4; D is perhaps TRBD1 (6 bases). V shed 5 bases and J shed 3 bases, with 14 bases lying between them. The CDR3 loop spans 15 amino acids. Germline V gene data show CDR1 as MNHEY and CDR2 as SMNVEV (reference sequence). The CDR3 is CASSADRSNKNIQYF. Written as DNA, the CDR3 is TGTGCCAGCAGTGCCGACAGGTCCAACAAAAACATTCAGTACTTC.

This clonotype was seen at least ten times. CDR3 sequence (DNA): TGTGCCAGCAGTTACTGGGAGTTGAACCCCTACAATGAGCAGTTCTTC. This encodes CASSYWELNPYNEQFF. The J gene is TRBJ2-1, the V gene TRBV6-2 or TRBV6-3; D is possibly TRBD2 (5 bases). The CDR3 sequence is 16 residues long. The V and J ends lost 1 base and 2 bases respectively, with 12 bases between them. Germline V CDR1 and CDR2: MNHEY, SVGEGT.

Ten or more counts support this clonotype. This chain uses TRBV7-9 with TRBJ1-3; D ambiguous. Germline-derived CDR1 and CDR2 are SEHNR and FQNEAQ (reference sequence). This CDR3 has 15 amino acids. V was cut by 2 bases and J by 2 bases, with 10 bases left in between. DNA for the CDR3: TGTGCCAGCAGCTTAAGTGAATTGGCTGGAAACACCATATATTTT. Encoded protein: CASSLSELAGNTIYF. The variable domain in full, completed from reference TRBV7-9 and TRBJ1-3, reads DTGVSQNPRHKITKRGQNVTFRCDPISEHNRLYWYRQTLGQGPEFLTYFQNEAQLEKSRLLSDRFSAERPKGSFSTLEIQRTEQGDSAMYLCASSLSELAGNTIYFGEGSWLTVV.

On this clonotype: At one of its ends the junction is not consistent with the germline gene, which may arise from a read error. CDR3 in amino acids: CASSLAGSQYTQYF. The CDR3 nucleotides are TGTGCCAGCAGCCTAGCGGGATCACAATATACGCAGTATTTT. V usage is TRBV7-2 and J usage is TRBJ2-3, with 9 bases aligning to TRBD2. The CDR3 runs 14 residues. Germline V gives CDR1 SGHTA, CDR2 FQGNSA.

There are many counts of this clonotype. The chain links TRBV29-1 to TRBJ1-4, with no clear D. The CDR3 sequence is 12 residues long. Between the trimmed V and J ends, which lost 5 bases and 8 bases, there was a span of 12 bases. Germline V gene data show CDR1 as SQVTM and CDR2 as ANQGSEA. The CDR3: CSVFGEGEKLFF. In DNA, the CDR3 is TGCAGCGTTTTCGGGGAAGGGGAAAAACTGTTTTTT.

In its sample, this clonotype was seen many times. The V call is TRBV20-1, the J call TRBJ2-7, with TRBD2 identical over 8 bases. The CDR3 is made up of 14 amino acids. Germline V gives CDR1 DFQATT, CDR2 SNEGSKA (reference sequence). Trimming cost V 2 bases and J 2 bases; bases outside gene matches: 5. CDR3 sequence: CSARPSGSPYEQYF. DNA for the CDR3: TGCAGTGCTAGACCCAGCGGGAGTCCCTACGAGCAGTACTTC.

This clonotype was picked up many times. The rearrangement uses TRBV3-1 and TRBJ1-3; 9 bases map to TRBD1. The CDR3 sequence is 14 residues long. V lost 8 bases and J lost 6; bases outside the gene matches: 8. Per the germline V gene, CDR1 is LGHDT and CDR2 is YNNKEL (reference sequence). Here the CDR3 DNA reads TGTGCCAGCGGCCGGACAGGGGAGACAAACACCATATATTTT. It is translated as CASGRTGETNTIYF.

The chain combines TRBV20-1 with TRBJ2-7; D is possibly TRBD2 (5 bases). Germline values: CDR1 DFQATT, CDR2 SNEGSKA (reference sequence). The CDR3 sequence is 11 residues long. Deletions cut 3 bases from V and 4 bases from J, with 7 bases between. The CDR3 reads CSASEGYEQYF. The CDR3 DNA reads as TGCAGTGCTAGCGAGGGTTACGAGCAGTACTTC.

This clonotype has ten or more counts. The chain carries TRBV20-1 and TRBJ2-1; tentatively, D is TRBD2 (6 bases). The germline gives CDR1 DFQATT, CDR2 SNEGSKA (reference sequence). The CDR3 is made up of 13 amino acids. In DNA form, the CDR3 reads TGCAAACTGGGGGGAGTGACCTACAATGAGCAGTTCTTC. Amino acid sequence: CKLGGVTYNEQFF.

This clonotype has at least ten counts. This chain connects TRBV5-5 to TRBJ2-3; the match to TRBD2 covers 11 bases. The CDR3 runs 16 residues. Germline V gene lookup returns CDR1 SGHKS and CDR2 YYEKEE (reference sequence). With 4 bases clipped from V and 2 bases from J, the junction kept 6 bases outside the gene matches. The CDR3 bases are TGTGCCAGCAGCCTGGGACTAGCGGAATTCACAGATACGCAGTATTTT. Translated: CASSLGLAEFTDTQYF.

This CDR3 is CASSPIGAGGLYGAYEQYF. In nucleotides, the CDR3 is TGTGCCAGCAGTCCAATAGGGGCGGGAGGGCTATACGGGGCCTACGAGCAGTACTTC. The chain joins TRBV27 to TRBJ2-7, with 9 nucleotides matching TRBD2. Trimming removed 5 bases from V and 2 bases from J; junction bases left unmatched: 19. The germline gives CDR1 MNHEY, CDR2 SMNVEV (reference sequence). CDR3 length: 19 residues.

This clonotype was counted ten times or more. The chain couples TRBV7-2 to TRBJ2-1, with D possibly being TRBD2 (6 bases). V gave up 4 bases and J gave up 14 bases, with 12 bases separating them. Germline V lookup: CDR1 SGHTA, CDR2 FQGNSA. The CDR3 has 11 amino acids. CDR3 sequence (DNA): TGTGCCAGCAGCTCGGGACTGATGAAGTTCTTC. Protein sequence: CASSSGLMKFF. The complete variable domain, with remaining parts taken from reference TRBV7-2 and TRBJ2-1, reads GAGVSQSPSNKVTEKGKDVELRCDPISGHTALYWYRQSLGQGLEFLIYFQGNSAPDKSGLPSDRFSAERTGGSVSTLTIQRTQQEDSAVYLCASSSGLMKFFGPGTRLTVL.

V gene TRBV20-1 combines with J gene TRBJ2-7, with unresolved D. Germline V CDR1 and CDR2: DFQATT, SNEGSKA (reference sequence). V was clipped by 2 bases and J by 4 bases, with 12 bases between them. There are 13 residues in the CDR3. CDR3 bases: TGCAGTGCTAGAAGACCCTTAGGTTACGAGCAGTACTTC. Translating it yields CSARRPLGYEQYF.

This chain uses TRBV18 with TRBJ1-1; D is ambiguous. Germline V gene sequence: CDR1 KGHSH, CDR2 LQKENI. V lost 1 base and J 1 base, leaving 10 bases between the germline ends. CDR3 length: 15 amino acids. The CDR3 region is CASSPRAVQNTEAFF. The CDR3 DNA follows: TGTGCCAGCTCACCACGGGCTGTTCAGAACACTGAAGCTTTCTTT.

This clonotype was found many times. This chain joins TRBV5-1 and TRBJ2-1; 7 bases fit TRBD2. This CDR3 is 16 amino acids long. In germline, CDR1 is SGHRS, CDR2 YFSETQ. The trim removed 4 bases at V and 4 bases at J, leaving 11 bases unmatched. CDR3 nucleotides: TGCGCCAGCAGCCTTCGGGAGGCCACCACATACAATGAGCAGTTCTTC. It codes for CASSLREATTYNEQFF.

This clonotype occurred a few times. The chain carries TRBV30 and TRBJ2-1, with 8 bases aligning to TRBD2. Trimming cost V 1 base and J 8 bases; bases outside gene matches: 4. The CDR3 length is 13 residues. Germline CDR1 GTSNPN, CDR2 SVGIG (reference sequence). CDR3 bases: TGTGCCTGGAGTGGGGGACTAGTGCATGAGCAGTTCTTC. Its translation: CAWSGGLVHEQFF.

The V and J genes are TRBV18 and TRBJ2-1, with D uncertain. There are 12 residues in the CDR3. CDR1 is KGHSH, CDR2 LQKENI, per germline. V lost 3 bases to trimming and J lost 9 bases, with 9 bases between them. The CDR3 here is CASSPGAVEQFF. In DNA, the CDR3 is TGTGCCAGCTCACCCGGTGCAGTTGAGCAGTTCTTC.

This clonotype appeared many times. V is TRBV7-2 and J is TRBJ2-5, with D perhaps matching TRBD2 (5 bases). Trimming shortened V by 5 bases and J by 5 bases, and 18 bases separated the two germline ends. This CDR3 comprises 15 residues. CDR1 and CDR2 from the germline V gene are SGHTA and FQGNSA. CDR3 DNA sequence: TGTGCCAGCAGCCCGGACTGGGCGAGAGCGGAGACCCAGTACTTC. Translation gives CASSPDWARAETQYF.

In regard to this clonotype: A much larger clone differs by one base, so this may be a read error. The rearrangement links TRBV27 to TRBJ2-1, with a tentative D call TRBD1 (5 bases). The V gene's germline CDR1 is MNHEY and CDR2 SMNVEV (reference sequence). CDR3 length: 14 amino acids. V was pared by 5 bases and J by 5 bases, with 13 bases between. CDR3 nucleotide sequence: TGTGCCAGCAGTCCGGCAGGGTCTCACAATGAGCAGTTCTTC. Amino acids: CASSPAGSHNEQFF.

At least ten counts were recorded for this clonotype. The genes are TRBV30 and TRBJ2-7; no firm D call. Germline lookup yields CDR1 GTSNPN and CDR2 SVGIG (reference sequence). The CDR3 consists of 12 residues. Trimming took 2 bases from V and 1 from J, leaving 6 bases between them. CDR3 amino acids: CAWSWQSYEQYF. The CDR3 coding sequence is TGTGCCTGGAGTTGGCAGTCCTACGAGCAGTACTTC.

This clonotype was detected ten times or more. The chain is built from TRBV7-9 and TRBJ2-1; 10 bases line up with TRBD2. V dropped 6 bases and J dropped 8; count of bases not matched to a gene: 13. The germline gives CDR1 SEHNR, CDR2 FQNEAQ (reference sequence). This CDR3 region has 16 residues. The CDR3: CASSQKREGLGYEQFF. The CDR3 nucleotides are TGTGCCAGCAGTCAAAAGCGGGAGGGCCTAGGGTATGAGCAGTTCTTC.